Below, 18 T cell receptor beta chains from the same sample are listed, as sequenced in a study of radiation and T cells in renal cell carcinoma. Repertoires were generated with immunoSEQ multiplex PCR, while TCRdb's copy carries only in-frame clones and drops some. The sample consists of some 150,000 clones, 75% to 90% of them appearing once. Time point: baseline pretreatment blood. Stated treatment: 15 Gy SBRT to primary tumor, nephrectomy 4 weeks later. The specimen comprised blood, sampled from a patient whose treatment included radiotherapy and nephrectomy. Source of these receptors: a woman aged 50 to 65 with renal cell carcinoma.

This clone was counted only a few times. The chain carries TRBV7-6 and TRBJ1-5, with 9 bases matching TRBD1. V trimming: 7 bases; J trimming: 6 bases; junction bases outside the gene matches: 4. The CDR3 runs 13 residues. CDR1 SGHVS and CDR2 FNYEAQ come from the germline V gene. CDR3 region: CASKQGAVQPQHF. The CDR3 nucleotides are TGTGCCAGCAAACAGGGGGCGGTTCAGCCCCAGCATTTT.

The CDR3 nucleotides are TGTGCCAGCAGTCTCAAGCTTAATGAGCAGTTCTTC. It encodes CASSLKLNEQFF. The chain combines TRBV27 with TRBJ2-1, with D unclear. The CDR3 has 12 amino acids. V dropped 5 bases and J dropped 7 bases, with 9 bases sitting between them. Germline-derived CDR1 and CDR2 are MNHEY and SMNVEV (reference sequence).

This sequence joins TRBV7-6 and TRBJ1-5; 8 bases are a match to TRBD1. In germline, CDR1 is SGHVS, CDR2 FNYEAQ. With V trimmed by 1 base and J by 5 bases, 1 base remained unmatched. The CDR3 runs to 14 residues. This CDR3 is CASSLGQGHQPQHF. For the CDR3, the DNA is TGTGCCAGCAGCTTAGGACAGGGGCATCAGCCCCAGCATTTT. The full variable domain, completed using reference TRBV7-6 and TRBJ1-5, is GAGVSQSPRYKVTKRGQDVALRCDPISGHVSLYWYRQALGQGPEFLTYFNYEAQQDKSGLPNDRFSAERPEGSISTLTIQRTEQRDSAMYRCASSLGQGHQPQHFGDGTRLSIL.

This chain connects TRBV6-5 to TRBJ1-6; weak D call: TRBD1 (6 bases). The CDR3 sequence is 15 residues long. The V end lost 5 bases, the J end lost 7 bases, and 15 bases lay between the germline ends. Germline values: CDR1 MNHEY, CDR2 SVGAGI. CDR3 nucleotide sequence: TGTGCCAGCAGTCTCCTACTGGACAGCAATTCACCCCTCCACTTT. As protein: CASSLLLDSNSPLHF.

The rearrangement uses TRBV11-2 and TRBJ1-3; TRBD1 is a possible D gene (5 bases). Per germline, CDR1 SGHAT and CDR2 FQNNGV. V lost 0 bases and J lost 0, with 9 bases in between. CDR3 length: 16 residues. In DNA, the CDR3 is TGTGCCAGCAGCTTAGAAGGGGTCCTCTCTGGAAACACCATATATTTT. Its translation: CASSLEGVLSGNTIYF.

This clone was picked up a small number of times. The gene calls are TRBV5-1 and TRBJ1-3; 9 nucleotides align to TRBD1. The CDR3 covers 17 residues. Unmatched junction bases numbered 6, after V lost 1 base and J lost 1 base. CDR1 is SGHRS, CDR2 YFSETQ, per germline. CDR3 protein: CASSLSLGQGSGNTIYF. For the CDR3, the DNA is TGCGCCAGCAGCTTGAGTTTGGGACAGGGTTCTGGAAACACCATATATTTT.

This chain joins TRBV7-8 and TRBJ2-1; TRBD2 matches at 9 bases. J was trimmed by 1 base and V by 5 bases; bases with no gene match: 6. The CDR3 length is 16 residues. Germline CDR1 is SGHVS and CDR2 is FQNEAQ. This CDR3 reads CASSKLSGGSYNEQFF. The CDR3 DNA follows: TGTGCCAGCAGCAAACTTAGCGGGGGTTCCTACAATGAGCAGTTCTTC.

The chain employs TRBV4-3 and TRBJ2-5; no clear D gene. The length of the CDR3 is 13 residues. Trimming cost V 0 bases and J 7 bases, with 9 bases left between them. Germline CDR1 LGHNA, CDR2 YSLEER. The chain's CDR3 is CASSQDNGLTQYF. The CDR3 region has the DNA TGCGCCAGCAGCCAAGATAACGGGTTGACCCAGTACTTC.

The V gene is TRBV5-1, the J gene TRBJ1-1, with no clear D. The CDR3 is made up of 15 amino acids. The ends were cut back, 1 base at V and 1 base at J, with 11 bases in the middle. CDR1 and CDR2 (germline): SGHRS, YFSETQ. This chain's CDR3 is CASSLTAAENTEAFF. CDR3 bases: TGCGCCAGCAGCTTGACGGCAGCCGAGAACACTGAAGCTTTCTTT. The whole variable domain, filled in from reference TRBV5-1 and TRBJ1-1, reads KAGVTQTPRYLIKTRGQQVTLSCSPISGHRSVSWYQQTPGQGLQFLFEYFSETQRNKGNFPGRFSGRQFSNSRSEMNVSTLELGDSALYLCASSLTAAENTEAFFGQGTRLTVV.

Turning to this clone: The same CDR3 can be traced to other DNA sequences in this sample. The chain uses TRBV6-5 and TRBJ2-2; D not certain. CDR1 and CDR2 (germline): MNHEY, SVGAGI. The CDR3 consists of 11 residues. The V end was cut by 2 bases, the J end by 6 bases, with 1 base between. CDR3 amino acids: CASSYAGELFF. CDR3 in DNA: TGTGCCAGCAGTTACGCCGGGGAGCTGTTTTTT.

The CDR3 DNA sequence: TGCGCCAGCAGCCAAGTACTAGCGGGGAACAATGAGCAGTTCTTC. Amino acids: CASSQVLAGNNEQFF. The rearrangement uses TRBV4-3 and TRBJ2-1; the match to TRBD2 covers 10 bases. The length of the CDR3 is 15 residues. Germline trimming cut 1 base from V and 5 bases from J; bases unmatched to any gene: 2. Per germline, CDR1 LGHNA and CDR2 YSLEER.

In this sample, this clone turned up once. This specimen includes other DNA sequences encoding the same CDR3. The chain uses TRBV27 and TRBJ2-5; TRBD1 or TRBD2 may be the D gene (6 bases each). CDR1 and CDR2 from the germline V gene are MNHEY and SMNVEV (reference sequence). CDR3 length: 15 amino acids. V was cut by 0 bases and J by 4 bases, with 12 bases left in between. CDR3 bases: TGTGCCAGCAGTTTATCTTTAGGAGGGGGAGAGACCCAGTACTTC. Translation: CASSLSLGGGETQYF.

V usage is TRBV30 and J usage is TRBJ1-6, with 9 bases that match TRBD1. The CDR3 contains 14 residues. Germline loops: CDR1 GTSNPN, CDR2 SVGIG (reference sequence). With 5 bases clipped from V and 8 bases from J, the junction kept 7 bases outside the gene matches. DNA of the CDR3: TGTGCCTGGGGCCGGACAGGGGCCTATTCACCCCTCCACTTT. It is translated as CAWGRTGAYSPLHF. The variable domain in full, completed from reference TRBV30 and TRBJ1-6, reads SQTIHQWPATLVQPVGSPLSLECTVEGTSNPNLYWYRQAAGRGLQLLFYSVGIGQISSEVPQNLSASRPQDRQFILSSKKLLLSDSGFYLCAWGRTGAYSPLHFGNGTRLTVT.

This clone appeared a single time. The chain uses TRBV4-3 and TRBJ1-2; D is unresolved. The CDR3 spans 13 residues. Germline values: CDR1 LGHNA, CDR2 YSLEER. With 4 bases removed from V and 7 bases from J, the gap between germline ends came to 13 bases. CDR3 in amino acids: CASSLNKGVGYTF. Written as DNA, the CDR3 is TGCGCCAGCAGCCTAAATAAGGGAGTTGGCTACACCTTC.

The chain combines TRBV2 with TRBJ1-5, with D possibly being TRBD1 (5 bases). This CDR3 has 14 amino acids. Germline V gene lookup returns CDR1 SNHLY and CDR2 FYNNEI. V lost 5 bases to trimming and J lost 5 bases, with 13 bases between them. The CDR3 loop is CASSRTGNYQPQHF. DNA of the CDR3: TGTGCCAGCAGTCGAACAGGCAACTATCAGCCCCAGCATTTT. Full variable domain (missing parts from reference TRBV2 and TRBJ1-5): EPEVTQTPSHQVTQMGQEVILRCVPISNHLYFYWYRQILGQKVEFLVSFYNNEISEKSEIFDDQFSVERPDGSNFTLKIRSTKLEDSAMYFCASSRTGNYQPQHFGDGTRLSIL.

The gene calls are TRBV9 and TRBJ2-3; 10 nucleotides match TRBD2. After removal of 4 bases from V and 4 bases from J, the junction contained 3 bases not matched to a gene. The CDR3 contains 14 residues. Germline loops: CDR1 SGDLS, CDR2 YYNGEE. The CDR3 nucleotides read TGTGCCAGCAGCAGGACTAGCGGCGCAGATACGCAGTATTTT. This gives the protein CASSRTSGADTQYF.

This rearrangement joins TRBV5-1 to TRBJ2-5; 7 bases line up with TRBD2. This CDR3 is 15 amino acids long. V shed 4 bases and J 3 bases; nucleotides not matched to a gene: 9. CDR1 is SGHRS, CDR2 YFSETQ, per germline. The CDR3 region has the DNA TGCGCCAGCAGCCCTACGATCCTAGCGGAAGAGACCCAGTACTTC. It specifies CASSPTILAEETQYF.

The chain is built from TRBV5-8 and TRBJ2-1, with D hard to call. The germline CDR1 and CDR2 sequences are SGHTS and YDEGEE. Deletions cut 2 bases from V and 6 bases from J, with 9 bases between. The CDR3 runs 13 residues. The DNA for the CDR3 is TGTGCCAGCAGCTTAATTCCTACCAATGAGCAGTTCTTC. As protein: CASSLIPTNEQFF.